This TCR beta chain was sequenced in a study of CXCR3-negative and CXCR3-positive naive CD8 T cells. The CDR3 loop spans 12 amino acids. From germline, CDR1 is SGDLS and CDR2 YYNGEE. The libraries of TRB cDNA were constructed through 5' RACE using UMI labels. TCRdb reanalyzed the 5' RACE reads and collapses them to one entry per CDR3 protein, without DNA. The table for this sample gives fewer than 60,000 distinct CDR3 sequences. Naive cells were sorted as CD45RO-, CCR7+, CD27+ and CD95-. V and J are TRBV9 and TRBJ2-1; no DNA is available, so the TRBD2 call from TCRdb remains unchecked. The receptor was isolated from a human donor in good health. Some clones in this sample may be carry-over from other donors' samples. Sequencing input: naive CXCR3- CD8+ T cells from blood. Subset here: CD45RO-CCR7+CD27+CD95- naive CD8+ T cells lacking CXCR3 (TNR3-). CDR3 loop: CASSEGDNEQFF.